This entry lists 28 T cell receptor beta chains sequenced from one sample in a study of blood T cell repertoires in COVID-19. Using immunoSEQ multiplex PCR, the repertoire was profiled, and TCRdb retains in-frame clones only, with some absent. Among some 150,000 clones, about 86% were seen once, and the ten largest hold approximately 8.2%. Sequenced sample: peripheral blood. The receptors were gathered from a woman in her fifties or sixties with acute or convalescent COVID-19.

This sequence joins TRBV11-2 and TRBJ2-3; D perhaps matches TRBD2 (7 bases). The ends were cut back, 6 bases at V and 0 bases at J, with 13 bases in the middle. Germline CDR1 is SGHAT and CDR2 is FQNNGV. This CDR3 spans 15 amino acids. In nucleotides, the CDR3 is TGTGCCAGCAGATCTTGGGGGGGCAGCACAGATACGCAGTATTTT. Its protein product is CASRSWGGSTDTQYF.

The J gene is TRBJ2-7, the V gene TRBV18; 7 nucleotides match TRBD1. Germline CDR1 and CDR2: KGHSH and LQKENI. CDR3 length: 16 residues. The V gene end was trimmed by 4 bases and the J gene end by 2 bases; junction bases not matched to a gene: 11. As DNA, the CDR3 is TGTGCCAGCTCACGGGGGTTTACAGGGGAAGCCTACGAGCAGTACTTC. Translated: CASSRGFTGEAYEQYF.

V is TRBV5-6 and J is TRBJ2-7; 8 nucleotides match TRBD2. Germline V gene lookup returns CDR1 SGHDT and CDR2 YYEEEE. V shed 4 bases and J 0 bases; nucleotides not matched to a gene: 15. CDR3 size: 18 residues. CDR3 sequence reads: CASSGTRLARPSSYEQYF. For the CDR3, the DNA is TGTGCCAGCAGCGGGACTAGGTTGGCAAGGCCCTCCTCCTACGAGCAGTACTTC.

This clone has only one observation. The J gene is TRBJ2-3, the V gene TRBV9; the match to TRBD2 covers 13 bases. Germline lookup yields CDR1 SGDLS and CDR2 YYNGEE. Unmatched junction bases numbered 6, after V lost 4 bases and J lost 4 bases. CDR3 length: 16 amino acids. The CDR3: CASSPRTSGGPDTQYF. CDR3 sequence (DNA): TGTGCCAGCAGCCCTCGGACTAGCGGGGGCCCAGATACGCAGTATTTT.

The CDR3 protein is CSVPEPSGHTDTQYF. The CDR3 DNA reads TGCAGCGTCCCCGAACCTAGCGGCCACACAGATACGCAGTATTTT. The V gene is TRBV29-1, the J gene TRBJ2-3, with 7 nucleotides matching TRBD2. Germline lookup yields CDR1 SQVTM and CDR2 ANQGSEA. The CDR3 is made up of 15 amino acids. Trimming removed 6 bases from V and 2 bases from J; junction bases left unmatched: 11.

CDR3 loop: CASRHGTGRGNQPQHF. The CDR3 DNA sequence: TGTGCCAGCAGGCACGGGACAGGGAGGGGCAATCAGCCCCAGCATTTT. The chain couples TRBV6-6 to TRBJ1-5, with 9 bases identical to TRBD1. Looked up from germline, CDR1 is MNHNY and CDR2 is SVGAGI (reference sequence). The CDR3 extends over 16 amino acids. V was pared by 6 bases and J by 2 bases, with 8 bases of the junction left unmatched.

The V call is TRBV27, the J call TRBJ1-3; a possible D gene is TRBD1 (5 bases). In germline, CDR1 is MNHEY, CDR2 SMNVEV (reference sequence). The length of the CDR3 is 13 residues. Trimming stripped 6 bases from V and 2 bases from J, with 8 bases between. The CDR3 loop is CASSRVAGNTIYF. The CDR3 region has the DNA TGTGCCAGCAGCAGGGTAGCTGGAAACACCATATATTTT.

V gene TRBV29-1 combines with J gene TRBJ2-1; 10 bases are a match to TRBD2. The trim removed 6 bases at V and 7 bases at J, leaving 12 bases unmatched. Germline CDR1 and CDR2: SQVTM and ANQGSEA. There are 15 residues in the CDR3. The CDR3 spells CSVLSGGTDRNEQFF. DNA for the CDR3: TGCAGCGTACTTAGCGGGGGGACAGATCGGAATGAGCAGTTCTTC.

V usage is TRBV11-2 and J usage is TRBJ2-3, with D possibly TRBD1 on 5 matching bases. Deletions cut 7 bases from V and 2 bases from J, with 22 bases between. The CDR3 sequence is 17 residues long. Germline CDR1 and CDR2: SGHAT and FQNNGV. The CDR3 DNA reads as TGTGCCAGCACCTTGGGTGTAGGGGTAGCCACCACAGATACGCAGTATTTT. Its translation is CASTLGVGVATTDTQYF.

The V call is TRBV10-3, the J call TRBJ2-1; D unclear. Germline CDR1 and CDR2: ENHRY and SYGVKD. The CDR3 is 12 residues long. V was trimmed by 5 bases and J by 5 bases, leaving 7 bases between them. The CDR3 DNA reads TGTGCCATCAGTCAACACGACAATGAGCAGTTCTTC. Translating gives CAISQHDNEQFF.

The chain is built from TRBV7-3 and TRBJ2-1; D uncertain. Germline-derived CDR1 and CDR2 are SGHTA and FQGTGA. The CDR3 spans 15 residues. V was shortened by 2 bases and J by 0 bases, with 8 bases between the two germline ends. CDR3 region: CASSLVSGSYNEQFF. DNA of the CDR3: TGTGCCAGCAGCTTAGTGAGTGGCTCCTACAATGAGCAGTTCTTC.

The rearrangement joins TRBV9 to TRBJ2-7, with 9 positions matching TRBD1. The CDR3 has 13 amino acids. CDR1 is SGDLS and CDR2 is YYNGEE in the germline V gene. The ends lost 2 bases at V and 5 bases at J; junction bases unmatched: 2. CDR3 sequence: CASSVTGGHEQYF. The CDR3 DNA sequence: TGTGCCAGCAGCGTTACAGGGGGCCACGAGCAGTACTTC.

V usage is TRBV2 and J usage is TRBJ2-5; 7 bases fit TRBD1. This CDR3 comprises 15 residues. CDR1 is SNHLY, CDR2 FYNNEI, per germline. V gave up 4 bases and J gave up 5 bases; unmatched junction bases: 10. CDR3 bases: TGTGCCAGCAGTGGACAGGGCGGACAAGTTGAGACCCAGTACTTC. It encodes CASSGQGGQVETQYF.

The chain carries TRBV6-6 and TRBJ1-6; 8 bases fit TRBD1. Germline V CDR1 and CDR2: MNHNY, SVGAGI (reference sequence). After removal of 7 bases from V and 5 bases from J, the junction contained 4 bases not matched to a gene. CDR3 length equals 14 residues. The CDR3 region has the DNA TGTGCCAGCAACTACAGGGGGGATAATTCACCCCTCCACTTT. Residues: CASNYRGDNSPLHF.

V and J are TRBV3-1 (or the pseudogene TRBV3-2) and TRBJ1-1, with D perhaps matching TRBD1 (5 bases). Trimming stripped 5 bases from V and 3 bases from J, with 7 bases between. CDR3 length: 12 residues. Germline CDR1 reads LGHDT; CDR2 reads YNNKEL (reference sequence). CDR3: CASSGDYTEAFF. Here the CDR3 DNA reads TGTGCCAGCAGCGGGGACTACACTGAAGCTTTCTTT.

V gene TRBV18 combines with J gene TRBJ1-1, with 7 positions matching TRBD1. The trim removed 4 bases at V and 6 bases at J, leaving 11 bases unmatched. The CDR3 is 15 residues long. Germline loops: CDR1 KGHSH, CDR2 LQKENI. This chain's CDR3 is CASSLGMTGKAEAFF. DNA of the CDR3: TGTGCCAGCTCACTAGGGATGACAGGGAAGGCTGAAGCTTTCTTT.

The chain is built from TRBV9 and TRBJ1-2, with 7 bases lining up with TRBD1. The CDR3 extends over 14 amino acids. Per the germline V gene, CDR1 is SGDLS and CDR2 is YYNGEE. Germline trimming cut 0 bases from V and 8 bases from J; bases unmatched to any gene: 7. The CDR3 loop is CASSVGDSYGGYTF. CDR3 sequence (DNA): TGTGCCAGCAGCGTAGGGGACAGCTACGGGGGCTACACCTTC.

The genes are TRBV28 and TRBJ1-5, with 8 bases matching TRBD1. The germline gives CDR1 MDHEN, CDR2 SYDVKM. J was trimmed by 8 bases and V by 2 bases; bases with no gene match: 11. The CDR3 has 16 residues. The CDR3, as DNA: TGTGCCAGCAGTTTAAGGGACAGGAATGGAGGCAAGCCCCAGCATTTT. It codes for CASSLRDRNGGKPQHF.

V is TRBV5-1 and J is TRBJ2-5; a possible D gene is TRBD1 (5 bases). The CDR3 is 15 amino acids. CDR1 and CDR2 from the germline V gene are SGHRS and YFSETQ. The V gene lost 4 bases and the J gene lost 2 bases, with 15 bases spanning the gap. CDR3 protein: CASSILGAQQETQYF. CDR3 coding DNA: TGCGCCAGCAGCATTCTTGGGGCCCAACAAGAGACCCAGTACTTC. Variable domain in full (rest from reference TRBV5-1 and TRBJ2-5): KAGVTQTPRYLIKTRGQQVTLSCSPISGHRSVSWYQQTPGQGLQFLFEYFSETQRNKGNFPGRFSGRQFSNSRSEMNVSTLELGDSALYLCASSILGAQQETQYFGPGTRLLVL.

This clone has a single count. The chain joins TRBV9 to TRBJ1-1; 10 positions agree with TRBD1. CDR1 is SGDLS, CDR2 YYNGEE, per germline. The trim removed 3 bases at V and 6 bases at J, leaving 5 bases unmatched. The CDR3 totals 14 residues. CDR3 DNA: TGTGCCAGCAGCGGGGACAGGGGTTTCCCTGAAGCTTTCTTT. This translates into CASSGDRGFPEAFF.

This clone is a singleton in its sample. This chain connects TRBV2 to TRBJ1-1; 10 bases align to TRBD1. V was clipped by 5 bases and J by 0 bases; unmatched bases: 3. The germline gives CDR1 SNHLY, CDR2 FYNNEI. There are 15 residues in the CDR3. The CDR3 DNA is TGTGCCAGCAGTTGGACAGGGGGAATGAACACTGAAGCTTTCTTT. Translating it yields CASSWTGGMNTEAFF.

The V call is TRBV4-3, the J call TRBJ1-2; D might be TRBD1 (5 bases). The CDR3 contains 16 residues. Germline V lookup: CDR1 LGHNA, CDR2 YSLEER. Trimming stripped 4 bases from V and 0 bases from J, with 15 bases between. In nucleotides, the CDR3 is TGCGCCAGCAGCCCAGAGGTTGGCAGGGCTAACTATGGCTACACCTTC. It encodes CASSPEVGRANYGYTF.

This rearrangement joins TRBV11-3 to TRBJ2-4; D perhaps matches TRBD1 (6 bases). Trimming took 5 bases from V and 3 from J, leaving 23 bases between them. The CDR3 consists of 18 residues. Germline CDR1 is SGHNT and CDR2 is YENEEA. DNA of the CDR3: TGTGCCAGCAGCACCCTTGACAGGTGGTTCGGCAACAAAAACATTCAGTACTTC. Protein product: CASSTLDRWFGNKNIQYF.

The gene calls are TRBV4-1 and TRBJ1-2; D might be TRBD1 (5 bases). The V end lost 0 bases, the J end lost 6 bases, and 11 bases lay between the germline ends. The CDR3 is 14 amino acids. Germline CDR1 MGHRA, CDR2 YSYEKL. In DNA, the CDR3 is TGCGCCAGCAGCCAAGATCCAGGGCGGAATGGCTACACCTTC. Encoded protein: CASSQDPGRNGYTF.

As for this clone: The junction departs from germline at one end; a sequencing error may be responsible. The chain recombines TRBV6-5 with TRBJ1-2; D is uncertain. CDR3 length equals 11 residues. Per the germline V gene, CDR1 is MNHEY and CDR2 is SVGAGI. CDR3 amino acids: CASSNSLGYTF. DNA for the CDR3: TGTGCCAGCAGTAACTCTCTAGGCTACACCTTC.

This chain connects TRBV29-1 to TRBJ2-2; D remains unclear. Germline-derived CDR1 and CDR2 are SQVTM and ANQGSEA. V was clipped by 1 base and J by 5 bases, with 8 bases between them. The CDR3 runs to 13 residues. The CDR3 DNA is TGCAGCGTTGAAGGTAGTCTTACCGGGGAGCTGTTTTTT. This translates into CSVEGSLTGELFF.

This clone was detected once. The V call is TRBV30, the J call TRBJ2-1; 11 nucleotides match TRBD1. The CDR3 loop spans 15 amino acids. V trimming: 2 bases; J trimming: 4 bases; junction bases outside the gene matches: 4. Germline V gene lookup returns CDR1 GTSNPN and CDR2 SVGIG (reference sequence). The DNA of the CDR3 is TGTGCCTGGAGTCCCCGGGACAGGGGGTACAATGAGCAGTTCTTC. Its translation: CAWSPRDRGYNEQFF.

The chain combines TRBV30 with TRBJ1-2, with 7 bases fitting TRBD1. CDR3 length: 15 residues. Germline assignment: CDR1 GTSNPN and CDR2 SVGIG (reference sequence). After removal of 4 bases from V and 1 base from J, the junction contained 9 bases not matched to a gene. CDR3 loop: CAWNLGQAGNYGYTF. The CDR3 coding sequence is TGTGCCTGGAACCTCGGACAGGCGGGTAACTATGGCTACACCTTC.